These T cell receptor beta chains were read from a single sample in a study of CD8+CD57+ T cells in acquired aplastic anemia. TCRdb independently ran MiXCR on the reads; one entry per CDR3 protein. Seen here are around 150,000 distinct CDR3 sequences, 45% to 55% observed once, and the top ten hold approximately 2.9%. What was sequenced was sorted CD4+, CD8+, or CD8+CD57+ T cells (not recorded which) from PBMCs. These receptors were obtained from a human donor with aplastic anemia. Both conserved end residues are part of each CDR3. D genes are given only for firm matches. Expanded clones are given a class, and other clones once, few, many or no size at all.

d_gene,abundance,j_gene,v_gene,CDR3nt,CDR3aa
-,-,TRBJ1-6,TRBV5-1,TGCGCCAGCAGCTTGGGAGTGACTTTCTCCTATAATTCACCCCTCCACTTC,CASSLGVTFSYNSPLHF
-,-,TRBJ2-7,TRBV7-2,TGTGCCAGCAGCTTACGGGGAGCGGGACACTACGAGCAGTACTTC,CASSLRGAGHYEQYF
TRBD2,few,TRBJ2-3,TRBV2,TGTGCCAGCAGTGGGGGCGGGGGGGGCACAGATACGCAGTATTTT,CASSGGGGGTDTQYF
TRBD2,-,TRBJ2-1,TRBV3-1,TGTGCCAGCAGCCTCCCCACTAGCGGGAGGGGCAATGAGCAGTTCTTC,CASSLPTSGRGNEQFF
-,-,TRBJ1-2,TRBV27,TGTGCCAGCAGTTTATCACGGGACCCCTCAGAGACTAACTATGGCTACACCTTC,CASSLSRDPSETNYGYTF
-,many,TRBJ2-2,TRBV6-4,TGTGCCAGCAGTGAAAAACTAGTGGGCGGGGAGCTGTTTTTT,CASSEKLVGGELFF
-,-,TRBJ2-7,TRBV9,TGTGCCAGCAGCGAGGCGCTCGGGGGGCCCTACGAGCAGTACTTC,CASSEALGGPYEQYF
TRBD1,-,TRBJ2-5,TRBV20-1,TGCAGTGAAAAGGACAGGAACCAAGAGACCCAGTACTTC,CSEKDRNQETQYF
-,few,TRBJ1-1,TRBV10-3,TGTGCCACCCAACGGAACCAGAACACTGAAGCTTTCTTT,CATQRNQNTEAFF
-,many,TRBJ1-3,TRBV9,TGTGCCAGCAGCGTAGCCGTGGGGGGGGCTGGAAACACCATATATTTT,CASSVAVGGAGNTIYF
TRBD2,-,TRBJ2-3,TRBV6-1,TGTGCCAGCAGATCTTTAACGGGAGGGCCAGATACGCAGTATTTT,CASRSLTGGPDTQYF
TRBD1,few,TRBJ2-7,TRBV2,TGTGCCAGCAGTGGGACCGGGACAGACTACGAGCAGTACTTC,CASSGTGTDYEQYF
TRBD1,-,TRBJ2-3,TRBV24-1,TGTGCCACCAGTGAGACCGGGACAGGGATTTTAGATACGCAGTATTTT,CATSETGTGILDTQYF
-,many,TRBJ2-7,TRBV30,TGTGCCTGGACGGGGGAGTACGTCGAGCAGTACTTC,CAWTGEYVEQYF
TRBD2,-,TRBJ2-5,TRBV7-2,TGTGCCAGCAGCCCGCGACTAGCGGGAGGAGAGACCCAGTACTTC,CASSPRLAGGETQYF
TRBD2,-,TRBJ2-1,TRBV19,TGTGCCAGTAGTATCCTACTAGCGGACTACAATGAGCAGTTCTTC,CASSILLADYNEQFF
TRBD2,-,TRBJ2-1,TRBV7-3,TGTGCCAGCAGCTTAACCGGGACTAGCGACTACAATGAGCAGTTCTTC,CASSLTGTSDYNEQFF
TRBD1,many,TRBJ1-1,TRBV9,TGTGCCAGCAGCGTGGCAGGGACAGGCATGAACACTGAAGCTTTCTTT,CASSVAGTGMNTEAFF
-,many,TRBJ2-2,TRBV20-1,TGCAGTGCTACAAGCGACACCGGGGAGCTGTTTTTT,CSATSDTGELFF